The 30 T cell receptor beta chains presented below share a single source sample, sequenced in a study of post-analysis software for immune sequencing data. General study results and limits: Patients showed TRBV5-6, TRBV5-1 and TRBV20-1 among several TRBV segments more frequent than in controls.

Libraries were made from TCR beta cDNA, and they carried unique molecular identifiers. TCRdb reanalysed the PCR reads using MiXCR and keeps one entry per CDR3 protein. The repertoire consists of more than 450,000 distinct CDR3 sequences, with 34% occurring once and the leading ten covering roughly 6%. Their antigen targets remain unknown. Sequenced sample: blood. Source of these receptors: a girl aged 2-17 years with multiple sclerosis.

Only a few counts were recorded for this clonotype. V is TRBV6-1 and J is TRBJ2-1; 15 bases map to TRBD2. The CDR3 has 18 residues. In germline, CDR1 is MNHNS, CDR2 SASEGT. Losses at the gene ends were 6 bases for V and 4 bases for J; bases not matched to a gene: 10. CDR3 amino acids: CASSLLGTSGGSYNEQFF. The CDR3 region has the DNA TGTGCCAGCAGCCTCTTAGGGACTAGCGGGGGGTCTTACAATGAGCAGTTCTTC.

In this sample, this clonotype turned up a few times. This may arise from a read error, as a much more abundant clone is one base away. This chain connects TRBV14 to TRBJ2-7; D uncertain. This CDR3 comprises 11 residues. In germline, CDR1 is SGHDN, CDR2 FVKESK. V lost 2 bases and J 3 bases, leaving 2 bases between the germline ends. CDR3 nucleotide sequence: TGTGCCAGCAGCCAATACTACGAGCAGTACTTC. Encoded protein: CASSQYYEQYF. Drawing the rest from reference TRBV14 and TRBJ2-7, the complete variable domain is EAGVTQFPSHSVIEKGQTVTLRCDPISGHDNLYWYRRVMGKEIKFLLHFVKESKQDESGMPNNRFLAERTGGTYSTLKVQPAELEDSGVYFCASSQYYEQYFGPGTRLTVT.

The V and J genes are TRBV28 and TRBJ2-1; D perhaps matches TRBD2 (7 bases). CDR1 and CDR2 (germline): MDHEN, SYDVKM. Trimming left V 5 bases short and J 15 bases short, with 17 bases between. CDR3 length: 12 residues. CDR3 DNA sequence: TGTGCCAGCAGTGAACTAAGGGGGGGCGGGTTCTTC. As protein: CASSELRGGGFF. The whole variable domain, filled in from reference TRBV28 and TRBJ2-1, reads DVKVTQSSRYLVKRTGEKVFLECVQDMDHENMFWYRQDPGLGLRLIYFSYDVKMKEKGDIPEGYSVSREKKERFSLILESASTNQTSMYLCASSELRGGGFFGPGTRLTVL.

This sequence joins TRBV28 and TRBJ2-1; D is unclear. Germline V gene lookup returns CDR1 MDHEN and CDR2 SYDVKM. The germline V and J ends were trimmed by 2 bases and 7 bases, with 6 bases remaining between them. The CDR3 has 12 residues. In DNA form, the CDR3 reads TGTGCCAGCAGTTTACTCTGGAATGAGCAGTTCTTC. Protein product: CASSLLWNEQFF.

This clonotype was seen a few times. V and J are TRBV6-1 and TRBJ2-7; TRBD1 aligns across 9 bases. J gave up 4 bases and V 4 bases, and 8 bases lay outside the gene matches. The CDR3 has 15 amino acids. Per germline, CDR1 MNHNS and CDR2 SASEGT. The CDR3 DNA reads TGTGCCAGCAGTGGGGGGACAGGGAATGGTTACGAGCAGTACTTC. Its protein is CASSGGTGNGYEQYF.

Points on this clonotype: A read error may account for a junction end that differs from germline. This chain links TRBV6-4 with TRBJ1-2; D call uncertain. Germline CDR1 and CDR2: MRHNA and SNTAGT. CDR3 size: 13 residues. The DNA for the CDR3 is TGTGCCAGCAGTGAATCGGACGGCTATGGCTACATCTTC. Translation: CASSESDGYGYIF.

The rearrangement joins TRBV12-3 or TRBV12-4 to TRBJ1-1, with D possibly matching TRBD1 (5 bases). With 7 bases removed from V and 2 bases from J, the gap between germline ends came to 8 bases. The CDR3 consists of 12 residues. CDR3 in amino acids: CASIGANTEAFF. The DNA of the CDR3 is TGTGCCAGCATTGGGGCTAACACTGAAGCTTTCTTT.

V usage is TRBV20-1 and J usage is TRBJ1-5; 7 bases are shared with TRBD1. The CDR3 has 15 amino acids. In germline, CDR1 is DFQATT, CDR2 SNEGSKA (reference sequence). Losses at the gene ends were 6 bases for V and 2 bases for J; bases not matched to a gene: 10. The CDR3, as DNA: TGCAGTGCAACTTACAGGGGACCCGGCAATCAGCCCCAGCATTTT. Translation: CSATYRGPGNQPQHF.

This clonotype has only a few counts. The CDR3 is CASNGQGAYNEQFF. The CDR3 nucleotides are TGTGCCAGCAACGGACAGGGGGCTTACAATGAGCAGTTCTTC. The chain links TRBV12-3 or TRBV12-4 to TRBJ2-1, with 11 bases identical to TRBD1. The CDR3 length is 14 residues. Trimming removed 7 bases from V and 4 bases from J; junction bases left unmatched: 3.

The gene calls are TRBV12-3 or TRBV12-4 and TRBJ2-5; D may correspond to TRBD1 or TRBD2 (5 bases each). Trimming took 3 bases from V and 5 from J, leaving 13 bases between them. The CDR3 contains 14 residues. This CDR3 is CASSFQGVGETQYF. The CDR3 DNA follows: TGTGCCAGCAGTTTTCAGGGAGTGGGGGAGACCCAGTACTTC.

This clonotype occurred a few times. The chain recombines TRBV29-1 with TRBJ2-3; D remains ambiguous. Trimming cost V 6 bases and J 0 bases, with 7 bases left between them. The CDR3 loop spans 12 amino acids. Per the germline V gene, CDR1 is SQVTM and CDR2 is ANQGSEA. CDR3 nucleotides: TGCAGCGTGGCACAGAGCACAGATACGCAGTATTTT. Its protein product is CSVAQSTDTQYF.

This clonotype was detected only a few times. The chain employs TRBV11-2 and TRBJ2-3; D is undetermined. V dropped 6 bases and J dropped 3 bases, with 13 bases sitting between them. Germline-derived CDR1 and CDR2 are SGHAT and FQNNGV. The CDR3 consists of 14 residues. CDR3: CASRKITPTDTQYF. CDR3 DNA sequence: TGTGCCAGCAGGAAAATCACCCCGACAGATACGCAGTATTTT. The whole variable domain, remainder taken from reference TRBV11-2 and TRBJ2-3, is EAGVAQSPRYKIIEKRQSVAFWCNPISGHATLYWYQQILGQGPKLLIQFQNNGVVDDSQLPKDRFSAERLKGVDSTLKIQPAKLEDSAVYLCASRKITPTDTQYFGPGTRLTVL.

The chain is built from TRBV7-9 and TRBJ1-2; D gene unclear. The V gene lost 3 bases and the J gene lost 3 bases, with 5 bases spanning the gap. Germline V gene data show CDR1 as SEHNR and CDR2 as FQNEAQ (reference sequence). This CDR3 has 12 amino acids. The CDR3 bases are TGTGCCAGCAGCTTTGCTGACTATGGCTACACCTTC. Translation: CASSFADYGYTF.

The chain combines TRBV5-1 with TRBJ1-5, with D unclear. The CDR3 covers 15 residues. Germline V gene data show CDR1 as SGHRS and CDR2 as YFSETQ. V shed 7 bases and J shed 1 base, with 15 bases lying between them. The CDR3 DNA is TGCGCCAGCCGGCCCGAGTTCGGGAGCAATCAGCCCCAGCATTTT. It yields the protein CASRPEFGSNQPQHF. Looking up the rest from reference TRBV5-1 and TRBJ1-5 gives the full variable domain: KAGVTQTPRYLIKTRGQQVTLSCSPISGHRSVSWYQQTPGQGLQFLFEYFSETQRNKGNFPGRFSGRQFSNSRSEMNVSTLELGDSALYLCASRPEFGSNQPQHFGDGTRLSIL.

The CDR3 DNA is TGCGCCAGCAGCTTACAGGCGGACTATGGCTACACCTTC. Its protein is CASSLQADYGYTF. The rearrangement joins TRBV5-1 to TRBJ1-2; the D gene is possibly TRBD1 (5 bases). Trimming took off 2 bases at V and 3 bases at J, with 8 bases between the two ends. CDR1 and CDR2 from the germline V gene are SGHRS and YFSETQ. The CDR3 runs to 13 residues.

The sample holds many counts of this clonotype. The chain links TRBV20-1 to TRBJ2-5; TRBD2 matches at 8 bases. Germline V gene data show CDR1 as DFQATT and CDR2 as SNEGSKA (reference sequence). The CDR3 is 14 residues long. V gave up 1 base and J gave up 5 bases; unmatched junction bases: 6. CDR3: CSARGRGGRETQYF. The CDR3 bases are TGCAGTGCTAGAGGACGGGGGGGCAGGGAGACCCAGTACTTC.

The CDR3 region is CASSDGQGFGYTF. The CDR3 coding sequence is TGTGCCAGCAGCGACGGACAGGGGTTTGGCTACACCTTC. This chain links TRBV9 with TRBJ1-2; TRBD1 matches at 9 bases. The V segment lost 3 bases and the J segment 7 bases; nucleotides outside the gene matches: 4. There are 13 residues in the CDR3. Germline CDR1 reads SGDLS; CDR2 reads YYNGEE.

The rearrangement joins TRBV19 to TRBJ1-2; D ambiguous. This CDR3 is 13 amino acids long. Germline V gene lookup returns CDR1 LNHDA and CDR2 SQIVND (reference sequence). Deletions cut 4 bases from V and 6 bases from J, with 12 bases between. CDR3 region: CASSTEPFDGYTF. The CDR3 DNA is TGTGCCAGTAGTACCGAACCTTTTGATGGCTACACCTTC.

CDR3 DNA: TGCAGTGCTAGAGATCGGCTTCGGGGGATACAAGAGACCCAGTACTTC. Amino acid sequence: CSARDRLRGIQETQYF. The rearrangement links TRBV20-1 to TRBJ2-5; D is perhaps TRBD2 (6 bases). Trimming shortened V by 0 bases and J by 2 bases, and 16 bases separated the two germline ends. The germline gives CDR1 DFQATT, CDR2 SNEGSKA (reference sequence). CDR3 length: 16 amino acids.

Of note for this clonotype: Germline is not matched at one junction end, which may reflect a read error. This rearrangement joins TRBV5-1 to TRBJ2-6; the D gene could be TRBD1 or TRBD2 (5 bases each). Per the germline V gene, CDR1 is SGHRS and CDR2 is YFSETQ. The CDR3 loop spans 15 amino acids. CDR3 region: CASSRDAGGANVPTF. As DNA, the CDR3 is TGCGCCAGCTCCCGGGACGCGGGTGGGGCCAACGTCCCGACTTTC.

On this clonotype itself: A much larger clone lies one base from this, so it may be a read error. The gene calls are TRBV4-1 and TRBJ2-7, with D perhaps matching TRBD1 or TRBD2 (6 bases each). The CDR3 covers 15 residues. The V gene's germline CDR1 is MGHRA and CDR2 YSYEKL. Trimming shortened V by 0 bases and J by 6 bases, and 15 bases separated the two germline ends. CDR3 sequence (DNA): TGCGCCAGCAGCCAAGATGGTCCGGGGGCCTGCGAGCAGTACTTC. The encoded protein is CASSQDGPGACEQYF.

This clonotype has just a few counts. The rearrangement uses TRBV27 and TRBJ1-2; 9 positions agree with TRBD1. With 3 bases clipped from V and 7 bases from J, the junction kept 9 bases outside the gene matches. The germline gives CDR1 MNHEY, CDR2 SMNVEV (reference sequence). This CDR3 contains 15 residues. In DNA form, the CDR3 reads TGTGCCAGCAGTTTCACGACAGGGGGTCATTTTGGCTACACCTTC. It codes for CASSFTTGGHFGYTF.

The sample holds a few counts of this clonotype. The CDR3 region is CSVENFGTYRSGYTF. The CDR3 nucleotides are TGCAGCGTTGAAAATTTTGGGACATATCGTAGTGGCTACACCTTC. V usage is TRBV29-1 and J usage is TRBJ1-2; D may be TRBD1 (6 bases). V lost 2 bases, J lost 7 bases, and 20 bases lay in between. The V gene's germline CDR1 is SQVTM and CDR2 ANQGSEA. The CDR3 runs 15 residues.

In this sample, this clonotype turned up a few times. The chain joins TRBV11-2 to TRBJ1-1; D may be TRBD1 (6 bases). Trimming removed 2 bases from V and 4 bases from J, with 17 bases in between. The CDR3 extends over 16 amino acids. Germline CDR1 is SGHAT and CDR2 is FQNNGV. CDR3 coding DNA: TGTGCCAGCAGCTTAAATCCGGGGGCGGGAGCCACTGAAGCTTTCTTT. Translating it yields CASSLNPGAGATEAFF.

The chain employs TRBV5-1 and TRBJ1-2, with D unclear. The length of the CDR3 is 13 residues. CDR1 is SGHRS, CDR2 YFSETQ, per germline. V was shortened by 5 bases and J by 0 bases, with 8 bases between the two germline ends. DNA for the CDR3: TGCGCCAGCAGAGAGTCATCTAACTATGGCTACACCTTC. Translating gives CASRESSNYGYTF.

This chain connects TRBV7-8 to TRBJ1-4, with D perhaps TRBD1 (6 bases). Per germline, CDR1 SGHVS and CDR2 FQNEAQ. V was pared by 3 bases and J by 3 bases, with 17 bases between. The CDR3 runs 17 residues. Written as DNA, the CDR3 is TGTGCCAGCAGCTTTCAAGGCCAGGGGTGGGCTAATGAAAAACTGTTTTTT. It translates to CASSFQGQGWANEKLFF.

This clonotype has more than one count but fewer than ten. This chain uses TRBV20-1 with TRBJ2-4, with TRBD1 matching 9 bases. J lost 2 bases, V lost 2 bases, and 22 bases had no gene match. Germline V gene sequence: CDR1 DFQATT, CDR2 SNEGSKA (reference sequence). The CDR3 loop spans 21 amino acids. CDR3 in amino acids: CSARRLSGTGRGGPTKNIQYF. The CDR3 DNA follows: TGCAGTGCTAGACGTCTCTCTGGGACAGGGCGAGGCGGGCCTACCAAAAACATTCAGTACTTC.

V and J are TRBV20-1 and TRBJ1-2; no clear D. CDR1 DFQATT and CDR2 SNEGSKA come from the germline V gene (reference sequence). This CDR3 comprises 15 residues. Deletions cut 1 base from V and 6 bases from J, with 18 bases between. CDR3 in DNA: TGCAGTGCTAGAGGGGTCGGCAGCAGATGGGATGGCTACACCTTC. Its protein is CSARGVGSRWDGYTF.

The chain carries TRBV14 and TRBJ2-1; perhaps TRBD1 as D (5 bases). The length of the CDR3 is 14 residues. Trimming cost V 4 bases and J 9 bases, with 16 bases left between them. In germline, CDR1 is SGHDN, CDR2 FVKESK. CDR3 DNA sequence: TGTGCCAGCAGCCTACAACTCAGGGTTACTGAGCAGTTCTTC. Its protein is CASSLQLRVTEQFF.

The CDR3 nucleotides are TGTGCCAGCAGTAGGTGGAATGAGCAGTTCTTC. Its translation is CASSRWNEQFF. This rearrangement joins TRBV6-2 or TRBV6-3 to TRBJ2-1; D call uncertain. Germline assignment: CDR1 MNHEY and CDR2 SVGEGT. Trimming removed 5 bases from V and 7 bases from J, with 6 bases in between. The CDR3 is 11 residues long.